This TCR beta chain was identified in a study of shared clonotypes between healthy human individuals. This clone was counted a few times. Its target is unknown. General study points: The study drew on few donors, limiting represented genetic and exposure-history diversity.

The germline V gene has CDR1 WNHNN and CDR2 SYGVQD (reference sequence). CDR3 size: 14 residues. V lost 7 bases and J lost 6; bases outside the gene matches: 9. The data were produced by immunoSEQ multiplex PCR, yet TCRdb's version contains in-frame clones alone and is incomplete. The sample includes roughly 1,000,000 clones, 75% to 85% of them seen just once. Sequenced input: memory CD4+ T cells from PBMCs. Subset of the sample: CD45RA-negative fraction. The TCR comes from a man younger than 35 in good health. Some clones in this sample may be carry-over from other donors' samples. J is TRBJ1-2 and V is TRBV10-1; the match to TRBD1 covers 9 bases. For the CDR3, the DNA is TGCGCCAGCACTCTGCAGACAGGGGGAAATGGCTACACCTTC. Amino acids: CASTLQTGGNGYTF.